This T cell receptor (beta chain) appears in the sequencing data of a study of glioma-infiltrating T cells. Study results and caveats: Gliomas, especially low-grade, showed above-expected tissue-blood divergence; non-neoplastic patients showed below.

The sample holds many counts of this clonotype. Its antigen is unknown. J gave up 9 bases and V 5 bases, and 17 bases lay outside the gene matches. The CDR3 totals 17 residues. Germline CDR1 and CDR2: MNHNS and SASEGT. TCR alpha and beta CDR3 regions were amplified from RNA using iRepertoire nested multiplex PCR. One-step reverse transcription and amplification started from about 100-400 ng of tissue mRNA or PBMC total RNA. TCRdb ran MiXCR on the multiplex PCR reads and lists one entry per CDR3 protein. Among roughly 120,000 distinct CDR3 sequences listed, roughly 24% were seen once. The rearrangement joins TRBV6-1 to TRBJ2-1, with 9 bases fitting TRBD2. This sequence was found in a human donor with low-grade glioma or glioblastoma, undergoing nonglioma brain surgery, or in good health (not recorded which). Sequenced material: glioma tissue, nonneoplastic brain tissue, or PBMCs (not recorded which). CDR3 residues: CASSFVAPLLAGSEQFF. CDR3 nucleotides: TGTGCCAGCAGTTTCGTCGCCCCCTTGCTAGCGGGAAGTGAGCAGTTCTTC.